This TCR beta chain was sequenced during a study of identifying expanded T cells in peripheral blood. Study-level points and caveats: Technical replicates showed approximately 1.2 changed clones; about two weeks roughly 16; four weeks 19. Clone count variance between roughly two-week samples rose with total template count.

As for this clone: As yet, its antigen is unknown.

The germline V and J ends were trimmed by 0 bases and 4 bases, with 10 bases remaining between them. Germline V lookup: CDR1 SGDLS, CDR2 YYNGEE. This CDR3 contains 14 residues. During the collection period, no donor immune events like infections were recorded. Profiling relied on immunoSEQ multiplex PCR, and the TCRdb table lists in-frame clones only, not all of them. Of approximately 81,000 clones listed, around 83% were seen once; the top ten hold about 19%. The sequence was obtained from a person aged 18 to 75 in good health. The sequenced material came from blood. The chain is built from TRBV9 and TRBJ2-5, with D unclear. CDR3 loop: CASSVDPATETQYF. The CDR3 coding sequence is TGTGCCAGCAGCGTAGACCCAGCCACAGAGACCCAGTACTTC. Filled out from reference TRBV9 and TRBJ2-5, the complete variable domain reads DSGVTQTPKHLITATGQRVTLRCSPRSGDLSVYWYQQSLDQGLQFLIQYYNGEERAKGNILERFSAQQFPDLHSELNLSSLELGDSALYFCASSVDPATETQYFGPGTRLLVL.